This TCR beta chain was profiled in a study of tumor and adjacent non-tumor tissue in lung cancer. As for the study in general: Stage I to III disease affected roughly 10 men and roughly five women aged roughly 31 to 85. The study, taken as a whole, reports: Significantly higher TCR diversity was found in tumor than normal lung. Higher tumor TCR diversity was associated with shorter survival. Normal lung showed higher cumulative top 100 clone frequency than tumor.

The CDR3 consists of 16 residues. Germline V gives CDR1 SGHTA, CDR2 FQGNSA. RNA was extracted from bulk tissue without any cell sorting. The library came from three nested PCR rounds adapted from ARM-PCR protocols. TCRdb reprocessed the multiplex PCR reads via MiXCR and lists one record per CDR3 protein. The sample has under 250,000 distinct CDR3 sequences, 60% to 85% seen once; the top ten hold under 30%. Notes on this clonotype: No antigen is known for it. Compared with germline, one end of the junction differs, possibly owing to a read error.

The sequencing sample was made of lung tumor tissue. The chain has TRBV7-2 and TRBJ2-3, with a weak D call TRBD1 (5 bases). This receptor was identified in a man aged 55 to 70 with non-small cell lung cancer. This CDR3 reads CASSLAPLGGTDTQYF. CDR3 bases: TGTGCCAGTAGCTTAGCTCCCCTAGGGGGCACAGATACGCAGTATTTT.